This T cell receptor (beta chain) was sequenced during a study of T-cell reconstitution after alpha-beta-depleted transplantation in children. The TCRbeta library incorporated unique molecular identifiers. From the PCR reads, TCRdb called clonotypes with MiXCR, one entry per CDR3 protein. The sample includes about 200,000 distinct CDR3 sequences, roughly 15% of them seen just once. As concerns this clonotype: No antigen is known for it.

Study results and limitations: Where some patients showed high TCRbeta diversity at day 60, it came from recipient T cells and thymic progenitors that had survived. As was reported, about two months after transplant, alpha-beta T cells came from several hundred expanded graft clones. The main origin of T-cell counts and diversity one year after transplant was newly produced T cells.

This sample comprised PBMCs, mostly from graft donor cells, obtained 360 days after TCRalphabeta/CD19-depleted stem cell transplant. The clonotype was recovered from a male patient aged 2-15 years who had a stem cell transplant for acute lymphoblastic leukemia, so the T cells may come from the graft donor.

For the CDR3, the DNA is TGTGCCAGCAGCCCCGGGACAGGGGTAATCTCCTACGAGCAGTACTTC. Amino acids: CASSPGTGVISYEQYF. The V call is TRBV5-5, the J call TRBJ2-7; TRBD1 matches at 10 bases. Germline CDR1 reads SGHKS; CDR2 reads YYEKEE (reference sequence). CDR3 length equals 16 residues. The ends lost 4 bases at V and 0 bases at J; junction bases unmatched: 7.